The 32 T cell receptor beta chains in this list originate from one sample, sequenced in a study of prognosis after radiotherapy for stage I lung cancer. Amplicons of TCR beta CDR3 were generated from genomic DNA by two-round multiplex PCR. Primers targeting each individual TRBV and TRBJ gene were applied in first-round PCR. TCRdb recomputed calls from the multiplex PCR reads with MiXCR, one row per CDR3 protein. The sample holds about 31,000 distinct CDR3 sequences, about 42% seen once. The sample here was PBMCs, taken before or after stereotactic body radiation therapy (not recorded which). These receptors were obtained from a donor aged 50 or older with non-small cell lung cancer.

As regards this clonotype: A clone one base away is much larger, so this may be a read error. This chain joins TRBV20-1 and TRBJ2-6, with D possibly being TRBD1 (5 bases). The length of the CDR3 is 17 residues. CDR1 DFQATT and CDR2 SNEGSKA come from the germline V gene (reference sequence). CDR3 protein: CSARDPSFQSGANVPTF. CDR3 nucleotide sequence: TGCAGTGCTAGAGACCCCTCTTTTCAGTCTGGGGCCAACGTCCCGACTTTC.

The gene calls are TRBV15 and TRBJ2-7; D is uncertain. Germline V gene lookup returns CDR1 LNHNV and CDR2 YYDKDF (reference sequence). The CDR3 sequence is 13 residues long. V dropped 3 bases and J dropped 5 bases, with 11 bases sitting between them. The chain's CDR3 is CATSRAVLDEQYF. The DNA of the CDR3 is TGTGCCACCAGCAGGGCTGTGCTGGACGAGCAGTACTTC. The whole variable domain, filled in from reference TRBV15 and TRBJ2-7, reads DAMVIQNPRYQVTQFGKPVTLSCSQTLNHNVMYWYQQKSSQAPKLLFHYYDKDFNNEADTPDNFQSRRPNTSFCFLDIRSPGLGDTAMYLCATSRAVLDEQYFGPGTRLTVT.

This chain joins TRBV24-1 and TRBJ2-3; 16 bases align to TRBD2. CDR3 length equals 18 residues. The junction had 4 bases not matched to a gene; V was cut back by 4 bases and J by 1 base. From germline, CDR1 is KGHDR and CDR2 SFDVKD. CDR3 in DNA: TGTGCCACCAGTGACACCGGGACTAGCGGGAGGGGCACAGATACGCAGTATTTT. This sequence encodes CATSDTGTSGRGTDTQYF.

This clonotype is deemed medium-sized. This chain joins TRBV6-8 and TRBJ1-2, with D tentatively TRBD1 (5 bases). The CDR3 has 15 residues. Trimming removed 4 bases from V and 8 bases from J, with 20 bases in between. Germline values: CDR1 MNHGY, CDR2 SAAAGT. CDR3 amino acids: CASSSNTLGRAGYTF. The CDR3, as DNA: TGTGCCAGCAGTTCAAACACTTTGGGCAGGGCGGGCTACACCTTC.

There are many counts of this clonotype. The V gene is TRBV12-3 or TRBV12-4, the J gene TRBJ2-5; D unresolved. Trimming shortened V by 1 base and J by 5 bases, and 8 bases separated the two germline ends. There are 13 residues in the CDR3. In DNA form, the CDR3 reads TGTGCCAGCAGTTTAGGGGGTGGCGAGACCCAGTACTTC. It is translated as CASSLGGGETQYF.

This clonotype was found a few times. This rearrangement joins TRBV6-1 to TRBJ1-2; 7 bases are a match to TRBD1. V shed 9 bases and J 2 bases; nucleotides not matched to a gene: 3. This CDR3 is built from 12 residues. CDR1 and CDR2 from the germline V gene are MNHNS and SASEGT. The CDR3 region has the DNA TGTGCCAGTTTACAGGGGAACTATGGCTACACCTTC. This sequence encodes CASLQGNYGYTF.

This clonotype was picked up many times. The V call is TRBV12-3 or TRBV12-4, the J call TRBJ1-2; possibly TRBD1 for D (5 bases). Between the trimmed V and J ends, which lost 4 bases and 4 bases, there was a span of 7 bases. The CDR3 covers 12 residues. CDR3 nucleotides: TGTGCCAGCAGTTCTGGGACCTATGGCTACACCTTC. This encodes CASSSGTYGYTF.

This clonotype showed up just a few times. A single base separates this from a much larger clone, so it may be a read error. J is TRBJ1-4 and V is TRBV6-9; 7 positions agree with TRBD1. The CDR3 is 14 residues long. V shed 4 bases, J shed 10 bases, and the junction held 9 bases outside the gene matches. The germline CDR1 and CDR2 sequences are MNHGY and SVAAGI. CDR3 nucleotides: TGTGCCAGCAGTTCCGACAGGGTCGGAGGAAAACTGTTTTTT. It is translated as CASSSDRVGGKLFF.

As to this clonotype: A far larger clone is one nucleotide away, so this likely arose from a read error. J is TRBJ2-3 and V is TRBV6-2 or TRBV6-3; the D gene is possibly TRBD2 (5 bases). CDR1 MNHEY and CDR2 SVGEGT come from the germline V gene. The CDR3 contains 14 residues. CDR3 DNA: TGTGCCAGCAGTGACTCGGAGGTCACAGATACGCAGTATTTT. Its translation is CASSDSEVTDTQYF.

As for this clonotype: A far larger clone is just one base off, so this is likely a read error. The chain links TRBV6-8 to TRBJ2-3, with D tentatively TRBD2 (5 bases). Germline loops: CDR1 MNHGY, CDR2 SAAAGT. Trimming pared 4 bases from V and 0 bases from J, leaving 11 bases between. This CDR3 is 15 amino acids long. CDR3 sequence reads: CASSFLGVSTDTQYF. The CDR3 coding sequence is TGTGCCAGCAGTTTCCTCGGGGTTAGCACAGATACGCAGTATTTT.

A word on this clonotype: The germline gene is not matched at one end of the junction; a read error may be the cause. The V and J genes are TRBV12-3 or TRBV12-4 and TRBJ2-2, with D unclear. This CDR3 is built from 15 residues. The CDR3 DNA is TGTGCCGGCAGTTTAGATCTGGGGAACACCGGTGAGCTGTTTTTT. Amino acids: CAGSLDLGNTGELFF.

This clonotype was observed many times. V and J are TRBV2 and TRBJ1-4, with D maybe TRBD1 (6 bases). The germline V gene encodes CDR1 SNHLY and CDR2 FYNNEI. The length of the CDR3 is 14 residues. Trimming took off 6 bases at V and 5 bases at J, with 13 bases between the two ends. CDR3 sequence: CASRDRILNEKLFF. For the CDR3, the DNA is TGTGCCAGCAGGGACAGAATTCTCAATGAAAAACTGTTTTTT.

V usage is TRBV27 and J usage is TRBJ2-3, with D perhaps TRBD2 (5 bases). CDR1 is MNHEY and CDR2 is SMNVEV in the germline V gene (reference sequence). Deletions cut 8 bases from V and 3 bases from J, with 24 bases between. The CDR3 sequence is 17 residues long. The CDR3: CASARKLLDPLTDTQYF. CDR3 sequence (DNA): TGTGCCAGCGCCCGAAAACTACTAGACCCCCTAACAGATACGCAGTATTTT.

A remark on this clonotype: As the CDR3 is not closed by the conserved phenylalanine or tryptophan, this likely results from a read error. The genes are TRBV4-1 and TRBJ1-6; D is perhaps TRBD1 (5 bases). The length of the CDR3 is 17 residues. Germline V gene lookup returns CDR1 MGHRA and CDR2 YSYEKL. V was cut by 1 base and J by 14 bases, with 24 bases left in between. CDR3 in amino acids: CASSQVSFREFERALHL. The CDR3 DNA follows: TGCGCCAGCAGCCAAGTGTCATTCAGGGAGTTCGAGAGGGCCCTCCACCTT.

This clonotype has at least ten counts. V and J are TRBV7-3 and TRBJ1-1, with TRBD1 as a possible D gene (6 bases). The CDR3 contains 15 residues. Germline values: CDR1 SGHTA, CDR2 FQGTGA. The V end lost 0 bases, the J end lost 1 base, and 9 bases lay between the germline ends. This CDR3 is CASSLTQGSNTEAFF. CDR3 DNA: TGTGCCAGCAGCTTAACGCAGGGGTCGAACACTGAAGCTTTCTTT.

The chain combines TRBV6-1 with TRBJ1-2; D may be TRBD1 (5 bases). The germline V gene encodes CDR1 MNHNS and CDR2 SASEGT. CDR3 length equals 14 residues. The V end was cut by 0 bases, the J end by 8 bases, with 13 bases between. The CDR3 DNA follows: TGTGCCAGCAGTGAAGCAGTAGGGGCCTCGGGCTACACCTTC. Translated, it gives CASSEAVGASGYTF.

The table lists this clonotype with many counts. This chain joins TRBV2 and TRBJ1-6; D unclear. CDR1 is SNHLY and CDR2 is FYNNEI in the germline V gene. The V and J ends lost 6 bases and 2 bases respectively, with 8 bases between them. The CDR3 extends over 14 amino acids. CDR3 sequence reads: CASSPGTYNSPLHF. The CDR3 nucleotides are TGTGCCAGCAGCCCCGGGACCTATAATTCACCCCTCCACTTT.

This clonotype has ten or more counts. The chain is built from TRBV25-1 and TRBJ1-3, with 7 bases that match TRBD1. This CDR3 region has 17 residues. Germline V gene sequence: CDR1 MGHDK, CDR2 SYGVNS. V shed 4 bases and J 0 bases; nucleotides not matched to a gene: 9. In nucleotides, the CDR3 is TGTGCCAGCAGTGGCACCGGCAGGGGGGACTCTGGAAACACCATATATTTT. It specifies CASSGTGRGDSGNTIYF.

This clonotype was counted ten times or more. The chain couples TRBV28 to TRBJ1-1; D unresolved. This CDR3 is 14 amino acids long. Trimming took off 3 bases at V and 0 bases at J, with 8 bases between the two ends. Germline V gene data show CDR1 as MDHEN and CDR2 as SYDVKM. The CDR3 sequence is CASSLSLLNTEAFF. In DNA form, the CDR3 reads TGTGCCAGCAGTTTGTCCCTCTTGAACACTGAAGCTTTCTTT.

The table lists this clonotype with many counts. The rearrangement uses TRBV6-5 and TRBJ1-1; D might be TRBD1 (6 bases). Trimming stripped 2 bases from V and 5 bases from J, with 12 bases between. The CDR3 spans 14 residues. In germline, CDR1 is MNHEY, CDR2 SVGAGI. This CDR3 reads CASSYVGGGTEAFF. CDR3 nucleotide sequence: TGTGCCAGCAGTTACGTAGGGGGGGGAACTGAAGCTTTCTTT.

There are many counts of this clonotype. CDR3 nucleotides: TGCAGTGCCCCCCGGGACAGGGGTGAGACCCAGTACTTC. It specifies CSAPRDRGETQYF. This rearrangement joins TRBV20-1 to TRBJ2-5; the match to TRBD1 covers 10 bases. This CDR3 has 13 amino acids. With V trimmed by 6 bases and J by 5 bases, 6 bases remained unmatched. CDR1 and CDR2 (germline): DFQATT, SNEGSKA (reference sequence).

Turning to this clonotype: A much more abundant neighbour one base away suggests this may be a read error. This chain connects TRBV12-5 to TRBJ1-2; the D is unclear. This CDR3 is built from 12 residues. CDR1 and CDR2 (germline): LGHNT, FRNRAP. The CDR3 reads CASGHGHYGYAF. The CDR3 coding sequence is TGTGCTAGTGGTCATGGTCACTATGGCTACGCCTTC.

This chain connects TRBV27 to TRBJ1-2; D ambiguous. The CDR3 extends over 15 amino acids. V lost 4 bases and J 2 bases, leaving 14 bases between the germline ends. The germline V gene has CDR1 MNHEY and CDR2 SMNVEV (reference sequence). This CDR3 is CASSSQAAPNYGYTF. CDR3 nucleotide sequence: TGTGCCAGCAGTTCGCAGGCCGCCCCAAACTATGGCTACACCTTC.

This clonotype showed up just once. A read error is the likely source, as a far larger clone sits one nucleotide away. V is TRBV6-2 or TRBV6-3 and J is TRBJ1-5; D not resolved. The germline V gene has CDR1 MNHEY and CDR2 SVGEGT. CDR3 length: 16 amino acids. CDR3 protein: CACSPRHDLPYQHQHF. CDR3 nucleotides: TGTGCCTGCAGTCCCCGACACGACCTACCTTATCAGCACCAGCATTTT.

The chain carries TRBV6-1 and TRBJ2-2, with 10 bases identical to TRBD1. CDR1 and CDR2 from the germline V gene are MNHNS and SASEGT. Trimming cost V 8 bases and J 11 bases; bases outside gene matches: 5. The CDR3 has 12 amino acids. The CDR3, as DNA: TGTGCCAGCGGGACAGGGGTCGGTGAGCTGTTTTTT. Amino acids: CASGTGVGELFF.

This clonotype came up many times. The CDR3 DNA reads as TGTGCCTGGAGCCGTGGGCAGGGGAGCAATCAGCCCCAGCATTTT. It codes for CAWSRGQGSNQPQHF. This chain connects TRBV30 to TRBJ1-5; tentatively, D is TRBD1 (6 bases). V was pared by 3 bases and J by 1 base, with 13 bases between. The V gene's germline CDR1 is GTSNPN and CDR2 SVGIG (reference sequence). This CDR3 spans 15 amino acids.

This clonotype occurred many times. The chain carries TRBV30 and TRBJ1-3; no definite D call. Germline assignment: CDR1 GTSNPN and CDR2 SVGIG (reference sequence). Trimming took off 0 bases at V and 4 bases at J, with 7 bases between the two ends. The CDR3 sequence is 13 residues long. The DNA of the CDR3 is TGTGCCTGGAGTGTACTTGGGGGAAACACCATATATTTT. It codes for CAWSVLGGNTIYF.

This clonotype has ten or more counts. The chain joins TRBV12-5 to TRBJ2-4; the D gene is possibly TRBD1 (5 bases). The length of the CDR3 is 15 residues. V lost 2 bases and J lost 6, with 14 bases in between. Germline V gives CDR1 LGHNT, CDR2 FRNRAP. The CDR3 loop is CASGLSREVGNIQYF. The CDR3 coding sequence is TGTGCTAGTGGTTTGTCCAGGGAAGTAGGAAACATTCAGTACTTC.

In its sample, this clonotype was seen many times. J is TRBJ2-2 and V is TRBV12-3 or TRBV12-4, with 12 bases fitting TRBD2. The CDR3 consists of 17 residues. V trimming: 4 bases; J trimming: 3 bases; junction bases outside the gene matches: 6. As DNA, the CDR3 is TGTGCCAGCAGTTCCCTAGCGGGAGGGCCCGACACCGGGGAGCTGTTTTTT. Amino acid sequence: CASSSLAGGPDTGELFF.

In this sample, this clonotype turned up many times. The rearrangement joins TRBV6-2 or TRBV6-3 to TRBJ1-1; D is perhaps TRBD1 (6 bases). The V gene's germline CDR1 is MNHEY and CDR2 SVGEGT. V lost 0 bases and J lost 7, with 21 bases in between. This CDR3 region has 17 residues. CDR3 DNA: TGTGCCAGCAGTTACTCTCTAAATAGGGGGGTAGCCGATGAAGCTTTCTTT. As protein: CASSYSLNRGVADEAFF.

The chain employs TRBV6-1 and TRBJ1-1, with D perhaps matching TRBD1 (5 bases). The V gene lost 6 bases and the J gene lost 2 bases, with 10 bases spanning the gap. The CDR3 is 13 amino acids. CDR1 and CDR2 from the germline V gene are MNHNS and SASEGT. CDR3 sequence reads: CASSRDRNTEAFF. CDR3 bases: TGTGCCAGCAGCAGAGACAGAAACACTGAAGCTTTCTTT.

This clonotype was detected ten times or more. The V gene is TRBV7-9, the J gene TRBJ2-3; 10 positions match TRBD2. From germline, CDR1 is SEHNR and CDR2 FQNEAQ (reference sequence). V lost 5 bases, J lost 6 bases, and 5 bases stayed unmatched. The CDR3 is made up of 14 amino acids. CDR3 bases: TGTGCCAGCAGCCCGGGACTAGCGAAGGATACGCAGTATTTT. It encodes CASSPGLAKDTQYF. Supplemented by reference TRBV7-9 and TRBJ2-3, the full variable domain reads DTGVSQNPRHKITKRGQNVTFRCDPISEHNRLYWYRQTLGQGPEFLTYFQNEAQLEKSRLLSDRFSAERPKGSFSTLEIQRTEQGDSAMYLCASSPGLAKDTQYFGPGTRLTVL.